This TCR beta chain was profiled in a study of T-cell reconstitution after alpha-beta-depleted transplantation in children. Overall study results and limits: Several hundred rapidly expanded clones from non-depleted graft cells reportedly supplied alpha-beta T cells about two months post-transplant.

The authors prepared the TCRbeta library with unique molecular identifiers. TCRdb processed the PCR reads anew with MiXCR; each CDR3 protein has one entry. Found here are 200,000 or so distinct CDR3 sequences, approximately 6% of them singletons; the top ten hold under 6%. This clonotype was seen a handful of times. Its specificity is not known. Germline lookup yields CDR1 SGHTA and CDR2 FQGNSA. CDR3 length equals 14 residues. The V and J ends lost 5 bases and 1 base respectively, with 8 bases between them. Sequenced material: PBMCs, taken before TCRalphabeta/CD19-depleted stem cell transplant. This receptor was taken from a girl under three years old with combined immunodeficiency, due to receive a stem cell transplant. The chain couples TRBV7-2 to TRBJ2-2; D is possibly TRBD1 (5 bases). CDR3 nucleotides: TGTGCCAGCAGCCAGGGCCGGAACACCGGGGAGCTGTTTTTT. It encodes CASSQGRNTGELFF.